The clone carrying this T cell receptor beta chain was counted at least ten times. Its antigen is unidentified. It was by quantitative 5'-RACE with molecular barcodes that TCR beta libraries were made. MiXCR, applied by TCRdb to the 5' RACE reads, yields one record per CDR3 protein. The profile shows around 230,000 distinct CDR3 sequences, around 8% of them singletons. Germline lookup yields CDR1 LGHNA and CDR2 YSLEER. This CDR3 comprises 15 residues. The V and J ends lost 4 bases and 4 bases respectively, with 16 bases between them. The data were taken from a study of CD8 T cells in ankylosing spondylitis. Study results and caveats: Disease-linked clones proved CD8+ and comparatively uncommon in peripheral blood. Ankylosing spondylitis blood seemed to carry a telltale TCR beta motif made of roughly eight highly homologous variants. Clones tied to disease were said to be significantly enriched in matched ankylosing spondylitis synovial fluid.

This TCR came from a female donor with ankylosing spondylitis or in good health (not recorded which). Sequenced sample: blood, either unsorted or a sorted T cell fraction (not recorded which). The V call is TRBV4-3, the J call TRBJ2-5, with a possible D match to TRBD2 (6 bases). CDR3 residues: CASSRGTGSLETQYF. CDR3 in DNA: TGCGCCAGCAGCCGGGGGACTGGGAGTCTAGAGACCCAGTACTTC.